Below, one T cell receptor (beta chain) is given with its context. Its target is not known. Single viable CD3+CD4+CD8-CD45RO+ cells were sorted as the memory CD4+ T cells. This entry comes from a study of memory CD4+ T cells and cytomegalovirus serostatus. Study-wide findings and caveats: A US-trained random forest predicted CMV serostatus with median AUC around 0.9. The CMV-associated TCR signature appears largely within the CD4+ memory repertoire.

In the original analysis: Out-of-frame sequences were removed, leaving 2 million to 2.5 million distinct TCRbeta sequences. Produced via immunoSEQ multiplex PCR; TCRdb's table is partial and in-frame only. V and J calls and clone size follow that table, whereas D and trimming were derived from the DNA. The table lists more than 35,000 clones, about 73% of them singletons, with 0.7% to 0.8% in the top ten. V dropped 3 bases and J dropped 8 bases, with 10 bases sitting between them. The CDR3 has 12 amino acids. Source material: memory CD4+ T cells from blood. The source is an adult in good health and CMV-seronegative. The chain employs TRBV23-1 and TRBJ1-1, with a weak D call TRBD1 (5 bases). TRBV23-1 is given ORF status, its function remaining uncertain. The CDR3 sequence is CASSHVPGEAFF. The CDR3 DNA reads as TGCGCCAGCAGTCACGTTCCAGGGGAAGCTTTCTTT.